The rows below give T cell receptor beta chains drawn from one sample of a study of T cell repertoires in cytomegalovirus infection. TCRdb passed the reads through MiXCR, listing each CDR3 protein once. The data contain 60,000 to 80,000 distinct CDR3 sequences, 20% to 25% of them singletons. Which antigens these TCRs recognize remains unknown. The specimen was CD8+ T cells from cultured PBMCs, collected from culture after CMV antigen stimulation. The receptor source for this set is a human donor in good health (CMV status not recorded). Some clones in this sample may be carry-over from other donors' samples. Both conserved end residues are part of each CDR3. Fields, in order: J gene, clone size, D gene, V gene, CDR3 protein, CDR3 DNA. The D gene is left open where the match is weak. Expanded clones get a size class; other rows say once, few or many, or leave the size out.

j_call: TRBJ2-7
clone_size: -
d_call: -
v_call: TRBV7-2
cdr3_aa: CASSSNGQGIYEQYF
cdr3_nt: TGTGCCAGCAGCTCGAACGGGCAAGGTATCTACGAGCAGTACTTC

j_call: TRBJ2-2
clone_size: -
d_call: TRBD1
v_call: TRBV4-1
cdr3_aa: CASSQRGTGGATRTGELFF
cdr3_nt: TGCGCCAGCAGCCAACGAGGGACAGGGGGCGCGACGCGCACCGGGGAGCTGTTTTTT

j_call: TRBJ1-1
clone_size: many
d_call: -
v_call: TRBV28
cdr3_aa: CASSLGQGGDTEAFF
cdr3_nt: TGTGCCAGCAGTTTGGGTCAGGGTGGGGACACTGAAGCTTTCTTT

j_call: TRBJ1-4
clone_size: once
d_call: -
v_call: TRBV11-2
cdr3_aa: CASSFRRRVDGEKLFF
cdr3_nt: TGTGCCAGCAGCTTTCGACGACGAGTGGACGGTGAAAAACTGTTTTTT

j_call: TRBJ1-2
clone_size: few
d_call: -
v_call: TRBV27
cdr3_aa: CASSHQGIGYGYTF
cdr3_nt: TGTGCCAGCAGTCATCAGGGGATCGGCTATGGCTACACCTTC

j_call: TRBJ1-1
clone_size: -
d_call: -
v_call: TRBV7-6
cdr3_aa: CASSLATAGSMNTEAFF
cdr3_nt: TGTGCCAGCAGCTTAGCGACGGCAGGGTCTATGAACACTGAAGCTTTCTTT

j_call: TRBJ1-1
clone_size: -
d_call: -
v_call: TRBV12-3/TRBV12-4
cdr3_aa: CASSSYGMNTEAFF
cdr3_nt: TGTGCCAGCAGTTCATACGGGATGAACACTGAAGCTTTCTTT

j_call: TRBJ2-1
clone_size: few
d_call: TRBD2
v_call: TRBV6-8
cdr3_aa: CASSYSPSGGAYEQFF
cdr3_nt: TGTGCCAGCAGTTACTCGCCTAGCGGGGGGGCATATGAGCAGTTCTTC

j_call: TRBJ1-4
clone_size: -
d_call: -
v_call: TRBV12-3/TRBV12-4
cdr3_aa: CASSSSIWQTNEKLFF
cdr3_nt: TGTGCCAGCAGTTCTAGTATCTGGCAAACTAATGAAAAACTGTTTTTT

j_call: TRBJ1-1
clone_size: few
d_call: -
v_call: TRBV7-9
cdr3_aa: CASSPEVGGNTEAFF
cdr3_nt: TGTGCCAGCAGCCCCGAGGTCGGGGGGAACACTGAAGCTTTCTTT

j_call: TRBJ2-7
clone_size: few
d_call: -
v_call: TRBV27
cdr3_aa: CASSPSDGQYEQYF
cdr3_nt: TGTGCCAGCAGTCCCTCCGATGGACAGTACGAGCAGTACTTC

j_call: TRBJ1-1
clone_size: -
d_call: -
v_call: TRBV9
cdr3_aa: CASSEWTDPTTEAFF
cdr3_nt: TGTGCCAGCAGCGAGTGGACAGACCCGACAACTGAAGCTTTCTTT

j_call: TRBJ2-3
clone_size: -
d_call: -
v_call: TRBV4-1
cdr3_aa: CASSQGGVGLDTQYF
cdr3_nt: TGCGCCAGCAGCCAAGGTGGGGTTGGTTTGGATACGCAGTATTTT

j_call: TRBJ2-7
clone_size: -
d_call: -
v_call: TRBV7-9
cdr3_aa: CASSLGGIPEQYF
cdr3_nt: TGTGCCAGCAGCTTAGGAGGGATACCCGAGCAGTACTTC

j_call: TRBJ1-3
clone_size: few
d_call: -
v_call: TRBV27
cdr3_aa: CASSWGFGNTIYF
cdr3_nt: TGTGCCAGCAGTTGGGGGTTCGGAAACACCATATATTTT

j_call: TRBJ1-1
clone_size: -
d_call: -
v_call: TRBV12-3/TRBV12-4
cdr3_aa: CASSLRGKNTEAFF
cdr3_nt: TGTGCCAGCAGCCTCCGCGGGAAGAACACTGAAGCTTTCTTT

j_call: TRBJ2-3
clone_size: -
d_call: -
v_call: TRBV6-6
cdr3_aa: CASSLGETDTQYF
cdr3_nt: TGTGCCAGCAGTTTGGGGGAGACAGATACGCAGTATTTT

j_call: TRBJ1-1
clone_size: -
d_call: -
v_call: TRBV7-2
cdr3_aa: CASSHSGGEAFF
cdr3_nt: TGTGCCAGCAGCCATTCCGGGGGAGAAGCTTTCTTT

j_call: TRBJ1-6
clone_size: -
d_call: -
v_call: TRBV12-3/TRBV12-4
cdr3_aa: CASSLHGGDSPLHF
cdr3_nt: TGTGCCAGCAGTTTACATGGTGGGGATTCACCCCTCCACTTT

j_call: TRBJ2-1
clone_size: -
d_call: -
v_call: TRBV7-2
cdr3_aa: CASSLGHNEQFF
cdr3_nt: TGTGCCAGCAGCTTAGGACACAATGAGCAGTTCTTC

j_call: TRBJ2-2
clone_size: -
d_call: -
v_call: TRBV7-8
cdr3_aa: CASSLRAANTGELFF
cdr3_nt: TGTGCCAGCAGCTTAAGGGCGGCGAACACCGGGGAGCTGTTTTTT

j_call: TRBJ2-6
clone_size: -
d_call: -
v_call: TRBV6-5
cdr3_aa: CASSEPRDGGPGANVLTF
cdr3_nt: TGTGCCAGCAGCGAGCCCCGGGACGGCGGGCCTGGGGCCAACGTCCTGACTTTC

j_call: TRBJ1-2
clone_size: -
d_call: -
v_call: TRBV11-2
cdr3_aa: CASSLDIGGNGYTF
cdr3_nt: TGTGCCAGCAGCTTAGATATAGGAGGGAATGGCTACACCTTC

j_call: TRBJ2-3
clone_size: -
d_call: TRBD1
v_call: TRBV9
cdr3_aa: CASSARQGTDTQYF
cdr3_nt: TGTGCCAGCAGCGCAAGACAGGGTACAGATACGCAGTATTTT

j_call: TRBJ2-5
clone_size: -
d_call: -
v_call: TRBV11-2
cdr3_aa: CASSPEPSGYETQYF
cdr3_nt: TGTGCCAGCAGCCCCGAACCCTCCGGGTACGAGACCCAGTACTTC

j_call: TRBJ1-1
clone_size: -
d_call: -
v_call: TRBV25-1
cdr3_aa: CASKGDGRNTEAFF
cdr3_nt: TGTGCCAGCAAGGGCGACGGGAGGAACACTGAAGCTTTCTTT

j_call: TRBJ2-1
clone_size: few
d_call: TRBD2
v_call: TRBV5-1
cdr3_aa: CASSSGTSGTHYNEQFF
cdr3_nt: TGCGCCAGCAGCTCGGGGACTAGCGGGACTCACTACAATGAGCAGTTCTTC

j_call: TRBJ1-1
clone_size: few
d_call: -
v_call: TRBV12-3/TRBV12-4
cdr3_aa: CASSLLTTGAFF
cdr3_nt: TGTGCCAGCAGTTTGTTAACGACGGGGGCTTTCTTT

j_call: TRBJ2-5
clone_size: few
d_call: -
v_call: TRBV5-6
cdr3_aa: CASSLVVPSTQETQYF
cdr3_nt: TGTGCCAGCAGCTTGGTGGTGCCTTCAACCCAAGAGACCCAGTACTTC

j_call: TRBJ2-7
clone_size: few
d_call: -
v_call: TRBV7-6
cdr3_aa: CASSSSPGQSPYEQYF
cdr3_nt: TGTGCCAGCAGCTCATCTCCAGGGCAGTCACCATACGAGCAGTACTTC

j_call: TRBJ2-1
clone_size: -
d_call: -
v_call: TRBV4-1
cdr3_aa: CASSQESPRDSYNEQFF
cdr3_nt: TGCGCCAGCAGCCAAGAATCACCCCGGGACTCCTACAATGAGCAGTTCTTC

j_call: TRBJ2-7
clone_size: few
d_call: -
v_call: TRBV9
cdr3_aa: CASSVGQQNYEQYF
cdr3_nt: TGTGCCAGCAGCGTAGGACAGCAAAACTACGAGCAGTACTTC

j_call: TRBJ1-2
clone_size: -
d_call: -
v_call: TRBV4-1
cdr3_aa: CASSQDGVGYTF
cdr3_nt: TGCGCCAGCAGCCAAGACGGGGTAGGCTACACCTTC

j_call: TRBJ1-3
clone_size: many
d_call: -
v_call: TRBV7-9
cdr3_aa: CASSPGGGRVSGNTIYF
cdr3_nt: TGTGCCAGCAGCCCCGGAGGAGGAAGGGTCTCTGGAAACACCATATATTTT

j_call: TRBJ2-7
clone_size: few
d_call: TRBD1
v_call: TRBV9
cdr3_aa: CASSLGQVSYEQYF
cdr3_nt: TGTGCCAGCAGCCTGGGACAGGTCTCCTACGAGCAGTACTTC

j_call: TRBJ2-7
clone_size: few
d_call: -
v_call: TRBV28
cdr3_aa: CASSSYGGPSFEQYF
cdr3_nt: TGTGCCAGCAGTTCCTATGGTGGTCCCTCTTTCGAGCAGTACTTC

j_call: TRBJ1-2
clone_size: many
d_call: TRBD1
v_call: TRBV7-9
cdr3_aa: CASSLTGGKNGYTF
cdr3_nt: TGTGCCAGCAGCTTAACAGGGGGCAAAAATGGCTACACCTTC

j_call: TRBJ1-3
clone_size: few
d_call: -
v_call: TRBV7-9
cdr3_aa: CASSFKLRTSGNTIYF
cdr3_nt: TGTGCCAGCAGCTTTAAGCTGCGAACCTCTGGAAACACCATATATTTT

j_call: TRBJ2-3
clone_size: -
d_call: -
v_call: TRBV24-1
cdr3_aa: CATSDLEGVGSTDTQYF
cdr3_nt: TGTGCCACCAGTGATTTGGAGGGAGTCGGAAGCACAGATACGCAGTATTTT

j_call: TRBJ1-5
clone_size: -
d_call: -
v_call: TRBV7-9
cdr3_aa: CASSPSWEAEPQHF
cdr3_nt: TGTGCCAGCAGCCCCTCCTGGGAGGCGGAGCCCCAGCATTTT

j_call: TRBJ2-7
clone_size: few
d_call: -
v_call: TRBV6-1
cdr3_aa: CASSPLRGYEYEQYF
cdr3_nt: TGTGCCAGCAGTCCCCTAAGGGGTTATGAATACGAGCAGTACTTC

j_call: TRBJ2-6
clone_size: few
d_call: TRBD1
v_call: TRBV6-5
cdr3_aa: CASRTGSGANVLTF
cdr3_nt: TGTGCCAGCAGGACAGGGTCTGGGGCCAACGTCCTGACTTTC

j_call: TRBJ1-5
clone_size: once
d_call: TRBD1
v_call: TRBV27
cdr3_aa: CASSPDRGLFVQPQHF
cdr3_nt: TGTGCCAGCAGTCCAGACAGGGGGCTTTTCGTTCAGCCCCAGCATTTT

j_call: TRBJ1-2
clone_size: -
d_call: -
v_call: TRBV7-4
cdr3_aa: CASSRSRGYTF
cdr3_nt: TGTGCCAGCAGCCGATCCCGGGGCTACACCTTC

j_call: TRBJ1-2
clone_size: few
d_call: -
v_call: TRBV6-5
cdr3_aa: CASSSQGNYGYTF
cdr3_nt: TGTGCCAGCAGTTCACAGGGCAACTATGGCTACACCTTC